The rows below give T cell receptor beta chains drawn from one sample of a study of blood T cell repertoires in COVID-19. Assay: immunoSEQ multiplex PCR; the TCRdb copy retains only in-frame clones and omits some. The table has some 210,000 clones, less than 90% seen once. The sequenced sample consisted of peripheral blood. The receptors originated from a human donor in a cohort sampled during active COVID-19. The CDR3 runs from the conserved cysteine through the conserved F or W. Each record gives: V gene, J gene, D gene, clone size, CDR3 protein, CDR3 DNA. A D gene is named only where the DNA matches it firmly. Not every row has a clone size; where given, it reads once, few, many or a size class.

>TRBV11-3|TRBJ2-1|TRBD2|few
CASSPGLVPYNEQFF
TGTGCCAGCAGCCCGGGACTAGTCCCCTACAATGAGCAGTTCTTC
>TRBV19|TRBJ1-2|-|-
CASSIGLQKLYGYTF
TGTGCCAGTAGTATAGGACTCCAGAAACTCTATGGCTACACCTTC
>TRBV18|TRBJ1-2|-|-
CASSPGQDYGYTF
TGTGCCAGCTCACCAGGGCAGGACTATGGCTACACCTTC
>TRBV27|TRBJ2-7|TRBD1|-
CASRIQGREQYF
TGTGCCAGCAGAATACAGGGGCGCGAGCAGTACTTC
>TRBV27|TRBJ2-1|TRBD2|-
CASSLGEGRYNEQFF
TGTGCCAGCAGTCTCGGGGAGGGCCGGTACAATGAGCAGTTCTTC
>TRBV11-2|TRBJ2-5|TRBD2|few
CASSLLGGTYQETQYF
TGTGCCAGCAGCTTACTGGGGGGGACGTACCAAGAGACCCAGTACTTC
>TRBV5-1|TRBJ2-7|-|-
CASSLSGHEQYF
TGCGCCAGCAGCTTGTCGGGTCACGAGCAGTACTTC
>TRBV19|TRBJ2-2|TRBD1|-
CASSIGTGVPGELFF
TGTGCCAGTAGTATAGGGACAGGGGTGCCCGGGGAGCTGTTTTTT
>TRBV4-1|TRBJ1-3|-|many
CASSLPAGENTIYF
TGCGCCAGCAGCCTCCCGGCAGGGGAGAACACCATATATTTT
>TRBV3-1/TRBV3-2|TRBJ2-1|TRBD2|-
CASSQDRTRTYNEQFF
TGTGCCAGCAGCCAAGATCGGACTAGAACATACAATGAGCAGTTCTTC
>TRBV30|TRBJ2-3|-|-
CAWSVDPRDTQYF
TGTGCCTGGAGTGTGGATCCCAGGGATACGCAGTATTTT
>TRBV11-1|TRBJ2-1|-|few
CASSQRQAQSQFF
TGTGCCAGCAGCCAGCGACAGGCCCAAAGTCAGTTCTTC
>TRBV6-5|TRBJ1-1|TRBD1|-
CASSRQGHGTEAFF
TGTGCCAGCAGTAGACAGGGGCACGGCACTGAAGCTTTCTTT
>TRBV3-1/TRBV3-2|TRBJ2-1|-|-
CASSQGLVSGNEQFF
TGTGCCAGCAGCCAGGGTCTAGTTTCTGGAAATGAGCAGTTCTTC
>TRBV3-1/TRBV3-2|TRBJ2-3|-|-
CASSPWLGADTQYF
TGTGCCAGCAGCCCATGGCTCGGAGCAGATACGCAGTATTTT
>TRBV5-1|TRBJ1-2|-|-
CASSGSLAYGYTF
TGCGCCAGCAGCGGCAGTTTGGCCTATGGCTACACCTTC
>TRBV19|TRBJ1-2|TRBD1|few
CASRRTGVVYGYTF
TGTGCCAGTAGACGAACAGGGGTTGTCTATGGCTACACCTTC
>TRBV7-6|TRBJ2-3|-|-
CASSGPFRGIDVTDTQYF
TGTGCCAGCAGCGGTCCTTTCCGGGGAATTGATGTTACAGATACGCAGTATTTT
>TRBV3-1/TRBV3-2|TRBJ1-6|-|once
CASSQGWGGSSYNSPLHF
TGTGCCAGCAGCCAAGGTTGGGGCGGAAGCTCCTATAATTCACCCCTCCACTTT
>TRBV9|TRBJ1-2|-|-
CASSAPRDIGYGYTF
TGTGCCAGCAGCGCCCCCCGGGACATCGGCTATGGCTACACCTTC
>TRBV30|TRBJ1-6|-|-
CAWSPARGSYNSPLHF
TGTGCCTGGAGTCCCGCCCGGGGCTCCTATAATTCACCCCTCCACTTT
>TRBV28|TRBJ1-2|-|-
CASSFWSREPGGYTF
TGTGCCAGCAGTTTTTGGTCCCGGGAACCGGGAGGCTACACCTTC
>TRBV19|TRBJ2-1|-|-
CASSTPGRYDNEQFF
TGTGCCAGTAGTACCCCGGGGAGGTATGACAATGAGCAGTTCTTC
>TRBV24-1|TRBJ2-3|-|-
CATGSGGGTDTQYF
TGTGCCACGGGTTCGGGGGGCGGCACAGATACGCAGTATTTT
>TRBV15|TRBJ2-1|TRBD2|-
CATSRVSLAGENEQFF
TGTGCCACCAGCAGAGTGTCCCTAGCGGGGGAAAATGAGCAGTTCTTC
>TRBV21-1|TRBJ1-5|-|-
CASSKVEGTPPQHF
TGTGCCAGCAGCAAAGTGGAGGGGACGCCGCCCCAGCATTTT
>TRBV9|TRBJ1-2|-|few
CASSVDRGSGYTF
TGTGCCAGCAGCGTAGATCGGGGAAGCGGCTACACCTTC
>TRBV7-9|TRBJ2-2|-|-
CASSSGVFTGELFF
TGTGCCAGCAGTTCGGGGGTTTTTACCGGGGAGCTGTTTTTT
>TRBV3-1/TRBV3-2|TRBJ1-6|-|-
CASSQDAAGFNSPLHF
TGTGCCAGCAGCCAAGACGCCGCAGGCTTCAATTCACCCCTCCACTTT
>TRBV3-1/TRBV3-2|TRBJ2-5|-|-
CASSTTGKAYQETQYF
TGTGCCAGCAGCACAACGGGGAAGGCGTACCAAGAGACCCAGTACTTC
>TRBV2|TRBJ1-4|-|few
CASRGGRNEKLFF
TGTGCCAGCAGGGGAGGACGGAATGAAAAACTGTTTTTT
>TRBV11-3|TRBJ2-7|TRBD1|once
CASSPQGDGTGSDEQYF
TGTGCCAGCAGCCCACAAGGGGACGGGACAGGGTCCGACGAGCAGTACTTC
>TRBV11-2|TRBJ2-7|TRBD1|once
CASSKPGQTIKRSYEQYF
TGTGCCAGCAGCAAACCGGGACAGACTATAAAGCGCTCCTACGAGCAGTACTTC
>TRBV3-1/TRBV3-2|TRBJ2-3|TRBD2|-
CASSQDVGGGPLTDTQYF
TGTGCCAGCAGCCAAGACGTCGGCGGGGGGCCGCTAACAGATACGCAGTATTTT
>TRBV6-5|TRBJ1-2|-|-
CASSPPGSDGYTF
TGTGCCAGCAGTCCCCCGGGATCCGATGGCTACACCTTC
>TRBV4-1|TRBJ2-5|TRBD2|-
CASSLGLAGLGGETQYF
TGCGCCAGCAGCCTGGGACTAGCGGGCCTAGGTGGGGAGACCCAGTACTTC
>TRBV12-3/TRBV12-4|TRBJ2-1|-|-
CASSGSNGQFF
TGTGCCAGCAGTGGTAGCAATGGGCAGTTCTTC
>TRBV6-5|TRBJ1-5|-|-
CASSYSFRAGQPQHF
TGTGCCAGCAGTTACTCGTTCAGGGCCGGTCAGCCCCAGCATTTT
>TRBV7-2|TRBJ2-1|TRBD1|-
CASSFSGTDYNEQFF
TGTGCCAGCAGCTTCTCCGGGACAGACTACAATGAGCAGTTCTTC
>TRBV6-1|TRBJ2-1|TRBD2|-
CASSEGLAGVMGEQFF
TGTGCCAGCAGTGAAGGACTAGCGGGAGTAATGGGTGAGCAGTTCTTC
>TRBV3-1/TRBV3-2|TRBJ2-7|-|-
CASSQVSYEQYF
TGTGCCAGCAGCCAAGTGAGCTACGAGCAGTACTTC
>TRBV14|TRBJ2-3|-|-
CASSRQYMDTQYF
TGTGCCAGCAGCCGCCAATACATGGATACGCAGTATTTT
>TRBV5-1|TRBJ2-1|-|-
CASRREGAYNEQFF
TGCGCCAGCAGGAGGGAGGGGGCCTACAATGAGCAGTTCTTC
>TRBV5-4|TRBJ2-4|-|-
CASSLGLWNIQYF
TGTGCCAGCAGCTTGGGACTCTGGAACATTCAGTACTTC
>TRBV18|TRBJ1-3|-|-
CASSPRGGTRDSGNTIYF
TGTGCCAGCTCACCCCGCGGGGGAACACGGGACTCTGGAAACACCATATATTTT
>TRBV5-1|TRBJ2-5|-|-
CASSSTSPEETQYF
TGCGCCAGCAGCTCTACTAGTCCCGAAGAGACCCAGTACTTC
>TRBV7-2|TRBJ1-6|-|many
CASSLSASSYNSPLHF
TGTGCCAGCAGCTTGTCAGCGAGCTCCTATAATTCACCCCTCCACTTT
>TRBV25-1|TRBJ2-2|-|-
CASRQGLTGELFF
TGTGCCAGCAGGCAGGGCCTCACCGGGGAGCTGTTTTTT
>TRBV2|TRBJ1-5|-|-
CASSEQDMNQPQHF
TGTGCCAGCAGTGAACAGGACATGAATCAGCCCCAGCATTTT
>TRBV27|TRBJ2-7|-|-
CASSPKITRPRELGEQYF
TGTGCCAGCAGTCCAAAAATAACGCGCCCCCGGGAGCTCGGCGAGCAGTACTTC
>TRBV14|TRBJ2-1|-|-
CASSQVAGSYNEQFF
TGTGCCAGCAGCCAAGTGGCAGGGTCCTACAATGAGCAGTTCTTC